The clone carrying this TCR beta chain was seen at least ten times. What it binds is not known. Germline-derived CDR1 and CDR2 are SEHNR and FQNEAQ (reference sequence). The CDR3 is made up of 16 amino acids. V shed 3 bases, J shed 1 base, and the junction held 9 bases outside the gene matches. Genomic DNA provided the template from which TCR beta VDJ and CDR3 profiles were obtained. TCRdb reprocessed the reads via MiXCR and lists one record per CDR3 protein. The sample contains 110,000 or so distinct CDR3 sequences, about half of which appear only once. This entry belongs to a study of CD8+CD57+ T cells in acquired aplastic anemia. Study information: Sorted CD4+ and CD8+ cells yielded roughly 3.5 ug of DNA on average. Healthy donor sequencing depth: some 10 million CD4+, some 11 million CD8+ reads. Study-level findings and limits: In CD8+ cells, Simpson's diversity showed no significant difference between patients and controls. Researchers report that around 30 CD8+ CDR3 sequences appeared in both patients and controls.

The sample taken for sequencing was sorted CD4+, CD8+, or CD8+CD57+ T cells (not recorded which) from PBMCs. The rearrangement uses TRBV7-9 and TRBJ2-7; TRBD1 aligns across 7 bases. The TCR comes from a human donor in good health, serving as a control. As DNA, the CDR3 is TGTGCCAGCAGCTTCAGCACAGGGGAATATTCCTACGAGCAGTACTTC. This codes for CASSFSTGEYSYEQYF.